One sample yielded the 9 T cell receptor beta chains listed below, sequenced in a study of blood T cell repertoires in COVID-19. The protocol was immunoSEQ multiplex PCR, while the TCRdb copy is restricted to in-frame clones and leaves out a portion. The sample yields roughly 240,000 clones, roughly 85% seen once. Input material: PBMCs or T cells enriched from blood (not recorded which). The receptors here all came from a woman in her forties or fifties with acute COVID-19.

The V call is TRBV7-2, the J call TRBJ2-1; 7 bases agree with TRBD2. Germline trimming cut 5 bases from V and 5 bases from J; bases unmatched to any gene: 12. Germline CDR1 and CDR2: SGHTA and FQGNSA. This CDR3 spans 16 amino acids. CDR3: CASSPGGAGKNNEQFF. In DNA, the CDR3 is TGTGCCAGCAGCCCCGGGGGAGCGGGGAAGAACAATGAGCAGTTCTTC.

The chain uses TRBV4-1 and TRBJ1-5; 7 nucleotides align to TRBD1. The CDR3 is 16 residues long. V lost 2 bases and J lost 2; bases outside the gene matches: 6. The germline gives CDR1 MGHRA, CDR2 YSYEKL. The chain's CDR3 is CASSQPQDRGNQPQHF. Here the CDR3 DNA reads TGCGCCAGCAGCCAACCTCAAGACAGGGGCAATCAGCCCCAGCATTTT.

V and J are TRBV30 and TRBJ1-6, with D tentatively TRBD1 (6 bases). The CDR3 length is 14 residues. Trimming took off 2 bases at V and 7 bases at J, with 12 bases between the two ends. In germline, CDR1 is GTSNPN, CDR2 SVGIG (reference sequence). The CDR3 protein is CAWSSDRTNSPLHF. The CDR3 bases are TGTGCCTGGAGTTCAGACAGGACCAATTCACCCCTCCACTTT.

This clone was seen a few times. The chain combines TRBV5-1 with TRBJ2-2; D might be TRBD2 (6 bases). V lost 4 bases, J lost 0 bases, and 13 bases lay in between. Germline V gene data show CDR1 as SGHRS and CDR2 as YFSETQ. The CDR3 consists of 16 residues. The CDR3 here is CASSPGTVSNTGELFF. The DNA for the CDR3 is TGCGCCAGCAGCCCTGGGACTGTTTCGAACACCGGGGAGCTGTTTTTT. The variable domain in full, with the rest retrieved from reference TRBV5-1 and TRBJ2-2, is KAGVTQTPRYLIKTRGQQVTLSCSPISGHRSVSWYQQTPGQGLQFLFEYFSETQRNKGNFPGRFSGRQFSNSRSEMNVSTLELGDSALYLCASSPGTVSNTGELFFGEGSRLTVL.

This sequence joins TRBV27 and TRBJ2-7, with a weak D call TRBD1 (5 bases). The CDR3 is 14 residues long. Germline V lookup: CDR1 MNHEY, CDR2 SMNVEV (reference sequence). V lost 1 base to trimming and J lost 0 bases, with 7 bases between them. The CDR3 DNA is TGTGCCAGCAGTTTATGGGGCAGCTCCTACGAGCAGTACTTC. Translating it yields CASSLWGSSYEQYF.

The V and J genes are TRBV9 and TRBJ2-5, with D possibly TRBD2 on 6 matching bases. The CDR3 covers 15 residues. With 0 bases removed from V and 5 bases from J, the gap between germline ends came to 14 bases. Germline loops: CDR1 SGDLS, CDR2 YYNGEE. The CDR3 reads CASSVAAAGRETQYF. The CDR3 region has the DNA TGTGCCAGCAGCGTAGCTGCAGCGGGCAGGGAGACCCAGTACTTC.

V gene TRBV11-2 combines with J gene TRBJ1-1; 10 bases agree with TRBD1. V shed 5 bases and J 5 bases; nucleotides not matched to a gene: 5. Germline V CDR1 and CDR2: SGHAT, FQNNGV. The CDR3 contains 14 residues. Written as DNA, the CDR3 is TGTGCCAGCAGCCCAGGACAGGGGGAGACTGAAGCTTTCTTT. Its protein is CASSPGQGETEAFF.

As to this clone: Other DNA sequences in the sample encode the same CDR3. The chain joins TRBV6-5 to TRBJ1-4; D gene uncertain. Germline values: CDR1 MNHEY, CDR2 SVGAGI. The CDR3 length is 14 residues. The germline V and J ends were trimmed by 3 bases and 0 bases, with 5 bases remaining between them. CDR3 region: CASSYATTNEKLFF. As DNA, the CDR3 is TGTGCCAGCAGTTATGCTACAACTAATGAAAAACTGTTTTTT.

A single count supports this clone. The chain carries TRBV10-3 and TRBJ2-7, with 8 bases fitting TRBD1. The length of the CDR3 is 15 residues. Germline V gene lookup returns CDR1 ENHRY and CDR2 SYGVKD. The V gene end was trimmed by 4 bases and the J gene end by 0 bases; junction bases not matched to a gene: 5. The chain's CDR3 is CAISGGQASSYEQYF. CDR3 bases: TGTGCCATCAGTGGGGGACAGGCGAGCTCCTACGAGCAGTACTTC.